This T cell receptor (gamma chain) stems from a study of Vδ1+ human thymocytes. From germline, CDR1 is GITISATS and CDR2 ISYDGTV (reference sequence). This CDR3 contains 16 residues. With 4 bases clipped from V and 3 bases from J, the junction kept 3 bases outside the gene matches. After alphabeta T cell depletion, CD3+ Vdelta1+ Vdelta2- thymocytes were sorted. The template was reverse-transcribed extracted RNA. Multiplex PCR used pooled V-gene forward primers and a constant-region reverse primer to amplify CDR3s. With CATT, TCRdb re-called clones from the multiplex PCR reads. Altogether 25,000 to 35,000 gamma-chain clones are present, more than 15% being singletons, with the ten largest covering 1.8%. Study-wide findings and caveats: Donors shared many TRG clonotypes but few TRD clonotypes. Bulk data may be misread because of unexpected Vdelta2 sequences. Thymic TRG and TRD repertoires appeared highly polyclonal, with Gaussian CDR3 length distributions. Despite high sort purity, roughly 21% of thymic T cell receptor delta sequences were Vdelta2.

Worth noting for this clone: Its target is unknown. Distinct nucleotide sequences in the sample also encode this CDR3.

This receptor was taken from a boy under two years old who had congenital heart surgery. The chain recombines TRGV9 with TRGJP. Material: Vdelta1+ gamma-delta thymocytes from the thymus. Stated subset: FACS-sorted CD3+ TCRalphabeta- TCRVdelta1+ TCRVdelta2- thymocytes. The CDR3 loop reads CALWEKQELGKKIKVF. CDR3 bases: TGTGCCTTGTGGGAAAAGCAAGAGTTGGGCAAAAAAATCAAGGTATTT.